The next 30 T cell receptor beta chains were all read from a single sample in a study of cytotoxic CD8 clonotypes in ibrutinib-treated CLL. Using immunoSEQ multiplex PCR, the repertoire was profiled, and TCRdb retains in-frame clones only, with some absent. Among about 270,000 clones listed, 60% to 80% were seen once. This sample comprised PBMCs, obtained at disease progression, from a patient treated with ibrutinib. All receptors derive from a human donor with chronic lymphocytic leukemia.

This clone was observed a handful of times. V usage is TRBV28 and J usage is TRBJ1-5; D might be TRBD1 (5 bases). The V gene's germline CDR1 is MDHEN and CDR2 SYDVKM. CDR3 length: 14 amino acids. The V gene lost 2 bases and the J gene lost 4 bases, with 9 bases spanning the gap. The CDR3 DNA reads as TGTGCCAGCAGTTTAACGGGACCTAATCAGCCCCAGCATTTT. Its translation is CASSLTGPNQPQHF.

This chain uses TRBV6-5 with TRBJ2-1; unclear D gene. Germline V gene sequence: CDR1 MNHEY, CDR2 SVGAGI. V lost 10 bases and J lost 8, with 18 bases in between. The CDR3 is 13 residues long. The CDR3 here is CATRGTLGHEQFF. The CDR3 region has the DNA TGTGCCACACGAGGAACTTTGGGCCATGAGCAGTTCTTC.

The gene calls are TRBV10-2 and TRBJ1-4; 9 nucleotides agree with TRBD1. The J segment lost 7 bases and the V segment lost 6 bases, leaving 6 bases of the junction unmatched. This CDR3 is 14 amino acids long. CDR1 and CDR2 from the germline V gene are WSHSY and SAAADI. CDR3 loop: CASSYRGRGEKLFF. The CDR3 DNA reads TGCGCCAGCAGCTACAGGGGGCGCGGTGAAAAACTGTTTTTT.

V gene TRBV4-1 combines with J gene TRBJ2-1; D remains ambiguous. V lost 1 base and J lost 5, with 9 bases in between. There are 14 residues in the CDR3. Germline CDR1 reads MGHRA; CDR2 reads YSYEKL. CDR3 protein: CASSQGADHNEQFF. CDR3 nucleotide sequence: TGCGCCAGCAGCCAAGGGGCAGACCACAATGAGCAGTTCTTC.

This clone was seen more than once but under ten times. The chain is built from TRBV29-1 and TRBJ2-7; D unclear. Germline V gene sequence: CDR1 SQVTM, CDR2 ANQGSEA. The CDR3 extends over 13 amino acids. Trimming pared 4 bases from V and 3 bases from J, leaving 13 bases between. The CDR3 region is CSVAWLVDYEQYF. Here the CDR3 DNA reads TGCAGCGTTGCGTGGCTAGTTGACTACGAGCAGTACTTC.

J is TRBJ1-1 and V is TRBV19; D may be TRBD1 (5 bases). Germline V lookup: CDR1 LNHDA, CDR2 SQIVND (reference sequence). The CDR3 has 15 amino acids. V gave up 1 base and J gave up 0 bases, with 9 bases separating them. CDR3 coding DNA: TGTGCCAGTAGTATAGTTGCGACAGTGAACACTGAAGCTTTCTTT. It encodes CASSIVATVNTEAFF.

This clone was seen just once. The V call is TRBV29-1, the J call TRBJ2-1, with a tentative D call TRBD1 (5 bases). Trimming cost V 3 bases and J 3 bases, with 12 bases left between them. The CDR3 consists of 14 residues. Germline CDR1 reads SQVTM; CDR2 reads ANQGSEA. The CDR3 nucleotides read TGCAGCGTTGAGAATAGGGGTTTCTACAATGAGCAGTTCTTC. Amino acids: CSVENRGFYNEQFF.

The V gene is TRBV6-6, the J gene TRBJ2-5, with D possibly being TRBD1 (6 bases). The CDR3 spans 14 residues. V was pared by 6 bases and J by 5 bases, with 16 bases between. The germline CDR1 and CDR2 sequences are MNHNY and SVGAGI (reference sequence). The CDR3 spells CASRATGSRETQYF. DNA for the CDR3: TGTGCCAGCAGAGCTACAGGGTCGAGGGAGACCCAGTACTTC.

The chain couples TRBV7-9 to TRBJ1-4; 7 bases line up with TRBD1. Germline assignment: CDR1 SEHNR and CDR2 FQNEAQ (reference sequence). This CDR3 comprises 15 residues. The V gene end was trimmed by 6 bases and the J gene end by 5 bases; junction bases not matched to a gene: 9. The DNA of the CDR3 is TGTGCCAGCAGATATAGGGACAGCACAAATGAAAAACTGTTTTTT. Translation gives CASRYRDSTNEKLFF.

The V and J genes are TRBV28 and TRBJ2-7, with D hard to call. Germline V CDR1 and CDR2: MDHEN, SYDVKM. The CDR3 runs to 16 residues. V lost 5 bases and J 2 bases, leaving 19 bases between the germline ends. The CDR3 region is CASSTSHRPPPYEQYF. CDR3 in DNA: TGTGCCAGCAGTACCTCCCATCGGCCACCGCCCTACGAGCAGTACTTC. The whole variable domain, remainder taken from reference TRBV28 and TRBJ2-7, is DVKVTQSSRYLVKRTGEKVFLECVQDMDHENMFWYRQDPGLGLRLIYFSYDVKMKEKGDIPEGYSVSREKKERFSLILESASTNQTSMYLCASSTSHRPPPYEQYFGPGTRLTVT.

The chain recombines TRBV6-6 with TRBJ1-3, with a tentative D call TRBD1 (6 bases). Germline CDR1 reads MNHNY; CDR2 reads SVGAGI (reference sequence). CDR3 size: 15 residues. Trimming removed 5 bases from V and 0 bases from J, with 11 bases in between. The CDR3 bases are TGTGCCAGCAGTCGACAGGTTAGCTCTGGAAACACCATATATTTT. This translates into CASSRQVSSGNTIYF.

The chain employs TRBV4-1 and TRBJ1-2, with no clear D. Germline CDR1 and CDR2: MGHRA and YSYEKL. The CDR3 consists of 14 residues. Trimming pared 4 bases from V and 4 bases from J, leaving 13 bases between. CDR3: CASSRAEWSYGYTF. Here the CDR3 DNA reads TGCGCCAGCAGCCGGGCGGAGTGGTCCTATGGCTACACCTTC.

This clone has a handful of counts. This rearrangement joins TRBV29-1 to TRBJ2-7; D ambiguous. Germline loops: CDR1 SQVTM, CDR2 ANQGSEA. V was clipped by 4 bases and J by 5 bases, with 12 bases between them. The CDR3 is 12 amino acids. The CDR3 DNA sequence: TGCAGCGTTGCTCTAGGTAGGGACGAGCAGTACTTC. This gives the protein CSVALGRDEQYF.

This chain connects TRBV7-8 to TRBJ1-1; tentative D call: TRBD1 (6 bases). Trimming cost V 3 bases and J 0 bases, with 11 bases left between them. Germline V gene sequence: CDR1 SGHVS, CDR2 FQNEAQ. This CDR3 spans 15 amino acids. CDR3 in DNA: TGTGCCAGCAGCTTGTACGGACAGTTGAACACTGAAGCTTTCTTT. Translated: CASSLYGQLNTEAFF.

This clone was seen only once. This chain joins TRBV4-1 and TRBJ2-1; 11 bases fit TRBD2. Germline loops: CDR1 MGHRA, CDR2 YSYEKL. V was clipped by 0 bases and J by 7 bases; unmatched bases: 11. The CDR3 is 18 amino acids. DNA of the CDR3: TGCGCCAGCAGCCAAGATGCCCCCCTAGCGGGGGGCTGGAATGAGCAGTTCTTC. Translation: CASSQDAPLAGGWNEQFF.

This chain joins TRBV10-2 and TRBJ2-7; no definite D call. CDR1 and CDR2 from the germline V gene are WSHSY and SAAADI. V dropped 6 bases and J dropped 2 bases, with 11 bases sitting between them. The CDR3 spans 13 residues. The CDR3 DNA is TGCGCCAGCAGCCAAGACACCACCTACGAGCAGTACTTC. It specifies CASSQDTTYEQYF.

This clone was seen more than once but under ten times. The chain is built from TRBV7-2 and TRBJ2-3; 9 nucleotides agree with TRBD1. V shed 5 bases and J 5 bases; nucleotides not matched to a gene: 8. The CDR3 sequence is 15 residues long. CDR1 is SGHTA, CDR2 FQGNSA, per germline. The DNA for the CDR3 is TGTGCCAGCAGCCCAGGGACAGGGCAAGGAGATACGCAGTATTTT. Protein product: CASSPGTGQGDTQYF.

V is TRBV9 and J is TRBJ1-1, with D possibly being TRBD1 (6 bases). The germline gives CDR1 SGDLS, CDR2 YYNGEE. V was shortened by 0 bases and J by 0 bases, with 9 bases between the two germline ends. The CDR3 has 15 residues. The CDR3 bases are TGTGCCAGCAGCGTAGGCGGGGGCGTGAACACTGAAGCTTTCTTT. Amino acids: CASSVGGGVNTEAFF.

The V and J genes are TRBV5-6 and TRBJ2-1, with D possibly matching TRBD2 (6 bases). V gave up 2 bases and J gave up 0 bases, with 9 bases separating them. CDR1 SGHDT and CDR2 YYEEEE come from the germline V gene. This CDR3 region has 15 residues. The CDR3 spells CASSLGGNSYNEQFF. CDR3 DNA: TGTGCCAGCAGCTTAGGCGGGAACTCCTACAATGAGCAGTTCTTC. The full variable domain, rest sourced from reference TRBV5-6 and TRBJ2-1, is DAGVTQSPTHLIKTRGQQVTLRCSPKSGHDTVSWYQQALGQGPQFIFQYYEEEERQRGNFPDRFSGHQFPNYSSELNVNALLLGDSALYLCASSLGGNSYNEQFFGPGTRLTVL.

The CDR3, as DNA: TGTGCCAGTAGTAGGAGTCAGACCGGGGGTACGCAGTATTTT. Protein sequence: CASSRSQTGGTQYF. The rearrangement uses TRBV19 and TRBJ2-3; tentative D call: TRBD2 (6 bases). Per the germline V gene, CDR1 is LNHDA and CDR2 is SQIVND (reference sequence). V was trimmed by 4 bases and J by 8 bases, leaving 16 bases between them. This CDR3 has 14 amino acids.

This chain joins TRBV7-6 and TRBJ2-3; 10 nucleotides align to TRBD1. This CDR3 has 15 residues. With V trimmed by 4 bases and J by 6 bases, 7 bases remained unmatched. Germline V CDR1 and CDR2: SGHVS, FNYEAQ. The CDR3: CASSYRDRGRDTQYF. In nucleotides, the CDR3 is TGTGCCAGCAGCTACCGGGACAGGGGCAGGGATACGCAGTATTTT. The complete variable domain, with remaining parts taken from reference TRBV7-6 and TRBJ2-3, reads GAGVSQSPRYKVTKRGQDVALRCDPISGHVSLYWYRQALGQGPEFLTYFNYEAQQDKSGLPNDRFSAERPEGSISTLTIQRTEQRDSAMYRCASSYRDRGRDTQYFGPGTRLTVL.

V gene TRBV2 combines with J gene TRBJ2-1; D call uncertain. The V gene lost 6 bases and the J gene lost 0 bases, with 9 bases spanning the gap. Germline CDR1 and CDR2: SNHLY and FYNNEI. The CDR3 is made up of 14 amino acids. In nucleotides, the CDR3 is TGTGCCAGCAGGGTCTTTAGCTCCTACAATGAGCAGTTCTTC. Protein sequence: CASRVFSSYNEQFF.

There are a few counts of this clone. J is TRBJ2-7 and V is TRBV19; 7 nucleotides line up with TRBD1. Looked up from germline, CDR1 is LNHDA and CDR2 is SQIVND (reference sequence). The CDR3 has 14 amino acids. V trimming: 3 bases; J trimming: 4 bases; junction bases outside the gene matches: 6. CDR3 in DNA: TGTGCCAGTAGTATGGTAGGGGGCGGGTACGAGCAGTACTTC. Translating it yields CASSMVGGGYEQYF.

This chain connects TRBV6-5 to TRBJ2-7; D is uncertain. Germline-derived CDR1 and CDR2 are MNHEY and SVGAGI. The CDR3 contains 12 residues. Trimming took 9 bases from V and 6 from J, leaving 15 bases between them. CDR3 sequence: CARTNGKVEQYF. The CDR3 bases are TGTGCCAGAACGAATGGGAAGGTCGAGCAGTACTTC.

The chain employs TRBV14 and TRBJ2-5, with TRBD1 matching over 8 bases. This CDR3 has 15 amino acids. V shed 3 bases, J shed 5 bases, and the junction held 8 bases outside the gene matches. In germline, CDR1 is SGHDN, CDR2 FVKESK. In DNA form, the CDR3 reads TGTGCCAGCAGCCACCAGACAGGGGTGAAGGAGACCCAGTACTTC. It yields the protein CASSHQTGVKETQYF. The full variable domain, rest sourced from reference TRBV14 and TRBJ2-5, is EAGVTQFPSHSVIEKGQTVTLRCDPISGHDNLYWYRRVMGKEIKFLLHFVKESKQDESGMPNNRFLAERTGGTYSTLKVQPAELEDSGVYFCASSHQTGVKETQYFGPGTRLLVL.

This chain joins TRBV9 and TRBJ1-1; D is ambiguous. The CDR3 is made up of 14 amino acids. Germline loops: CDR1 SGDLS, CDR2 YYNGEE. Trimming stripped 0 bases from V and 1 base from J, with 7 bases between. The CDR3 reads CASSVGLGNTEAFF. In DNA form, the CDR3 reads TGTGCCAGCAGCGTAGGTTTAGGGAACACTGAAGCTTTCTTT.

This clone was counted once. The rearrangement links TRBV29-1 to TRBJ2-1; D may be TRBD2 (6 bases). The CDR3 length is 16 residues. From germline, CDR1 is SQVTM and CDR2 ANQGSEA. V gave up 1 base and J gave up 0 bases, with 13 bases separating them. CDR3 DNA sequence: TGCAGCGTTGAAGGGAGGGAGCAACCCTCCTACAATGAGCAGTTCTTC. Protein: CSVEGREQPSYNEQFF.

The count of this clone is one. The V gene is TRBV6-5, the J gene TRBJ2-5; D gene unclear. Trimming pared 7 bases from V and 3 bases from J, leaving 12 bases between. This CDR3 contains 13 residues. Germline V gene lookup returns CDR1 MNHEY and CDR2 SVGAGI. CDR3 region: CASNAAGEETQYF. The CDR3 nucleotides are TGTGCCAGCAACGCAGCTGGAGAAGAGACCCAGTACTTC.

CDR3 nucleotide sequence: TGTGCTAGTGCTGAGGCTAGACTGTACACCGGGGAGCTGTTTTTT. It codes for CASAEARLYTGELFF. V is TRBV12-5 and J is TRBJ2-2; D is unresolved. The V gene lost 7 bases and the J gene lost 3 bases, with 15 bases spanning the gap. The CDR3 runs 15 residues. In germline, CDR1 is LGHNT, CDR2 FRNRAP.

This clone has a single count. V usage is TRBV9 and J usage is TRBJ2-5, with 7 bases fitting TRBD1. Germline values: CDR1 SGDLS, CDR2 YYNGEE. The ends lost 3 bases at V and 2 bases at J; junction bases unmatched: 10. The CDR3 contains 16 residues. The CDR3 spells CASSANPGQLQETQYF. In nucleotides, the CDR3 is TGTGCCAGCAGCGCAAACCCGGGACAGTTGCAAGAGACCCAGTACTTC.